This TCR beta chain was recorded in a study of beta chain features in type 1 diabetes. Central memory, naive, regulatory and stem cell-like memory CD4+ cells were sorted by CD45RO/CCR7/CD25/CD127/CD95/CD27. What was sequenced were expressed TCRB transcripts, since all of the isolated RNA had been reverse transcribed. The protocol was immunoSEQ multiplex PCR, while the TCRdb copy is restricted to in-frame clones and leaves out a portion. The table records roughly 240,000 clones, roughly 70% of them present only once. V was pared by 5 bases and J by 2 bases, with 13 bases between. The germline V gene encodes CDR1 LNHNV and CDR2 YYDKDF (reference sequence). The CDR3 sequence is 15 residues long.

This chain connects TRBV15 to TRBJ2-1; D remains ambiguous. Sequencing was performed on naive CD4+ T cells from blood. This TCR was recovered from a man aged 25 to 45 in good health. CDR3 protein: CATSGPLRPYNEQFF. The CDR3 DNA follows: TGTGCCACCAGCGGCCCCCTTCGACCCTACAATGAGCAGTTCTTC. The variable domain in full, completed from reference TRBV15 and TRBJ2-1, reads DAMVIQNPRYQVTQFGKPVTLSCSQTLNHNVMYWYQQKSSQAPKLLFHYYDKDFNNEADTPDNFQSRRPNTSFCFLDIRSPGLGDTAMYLCATSGPLRPYNEQFFGPGTRLTVL.